This is a list of T cell receptor beta chains from one sample in a study of identical twins. TCRdb reanalysed the 5' RACE reads using MiXCR and keeps one entry per CDR3 protein. In the table there are about 260,000 distinct CDR3 sequences, 5.5% to 8% of which are singletons. A further study also used this sample, focusing on yellow fever vaccine responses in identical twins.

The source material was memory (CD45RO+) T cells sorted from blood. The source of these receptors is a woman in her late teens or twenties in good health. CDR3s include the opening cysteine and the closing phenylalanine or tryptophan. The D gene is left open where the match is weak. Expanded clones are given a class, and other clones once, few, many or no size at all.

CDR3 DNA	CDR3 protein	D gene	V gene	J gene	clone size
TGCAGTGCTAGAGACGGGGGAGGTACCGGGGAGCTGTTTTTT	CSARDGGGTGELFF	-	TRBV20-1	TRBJ2-2	many
TGTGCCAGCAGCTTGCAGGGTACTTCTAACTATGGCTACACCTTC	CASSLQGTSNYGYTF	-	TRBV7-8	TRBJ1-2	few
TGCGCCAGCAGCTTCGACGGGAATGAAAAACTGTTTTTT	CASSFDGNEKLFF	-	TRBV5-1	TRBJ1-4	few
TGCGCCAGCAGCCAAGAAAGGGGACTAGCGGGAGGACAAGAGACCCAGTACTTC	CASSQERGLAGGQETQYF	TRBD2	TRBV4-1	TRBJ2-5	-
TGCGCCAGCAGCTTGACAGGGATAGCGGTACTAGCCAAAAACATTCAGTACTTC	CASSLTGIAVLAKNIQYF	-	TRBV5-1	TRBJ2-4	many
TGTGCCAGCAGCCTCTACTCGAGCTCCTATAATTCACCCCTCCACTTT	CASSLYSSSYNSPLHF	-	TRBV28	TRBJ1-6	-
TGTGCCAGCAGCCCTGATCAGCAGAGAATGAACACTGAAGCTTTCTTT	CASSPDQQRMNTEAFF	-	TRBV3-1	TRBJ1-1	many
TGCGCCAGCAGTGAGTCGAGGGACTCGGACCCCAGGGATACGCAGTATTTT	CASSESRDSDPRDTQYF	-	TRBV10-2	TRBJ2-3	many
TGTGCCAGCAGCTTTGCCCCAGCCTACGAGCAGTACTTC	CASSFAPAYEQYF	-	TRBV11-2	TRBJ2-7	many
TGTGCCAGCAGTTTGGGGGGGAAACTGTTTTTT	CASSLGGKLFF	-	TRBV12-3/TRBV12-4	TRBJ1-4	-
TGCAGCGTAGGGGACAGGTGGGCCTACGAGCAGTACTTC	CSVGDRWAYEQYF	TRBD1	TRBV29-1	TRBJ2-7	many
TGTGCCAGCAGTTTGGCCAGAAACTATGGCTACACCTTC	CASSLARNYGYTF	-	TRBV12-3/TRBV12-4	TRBJ1-2	many
TGTGCCAGTAGAAAAAAAGCCGGGACTAGCGGGAACAATGAGCAGTTCTTC	CASRKKAGTSGNNEQFF	TRBD2	TRBV6-1	TRBJ2-1	many
TGTGCCAGCAGCTTAGGCACAGGGAGGGCAGATACGCAGTATTTT	CASSLGTGRADTQYF	-	TRBV7-7	TRBJ2-3	many
TGTGCCAGCAGCCAGGGACTAGCGGGGGGGAATGAGCAGTTCTTC	CASSQGLAGGNEQFF	TRBD2	TRBV3-1	TRBJ2-1	many
TGTGCCAGCCAAGGGGACTATGGCTACACCTTC	CASQGDYGYTF	-	TRBV28	TRBJ1-2	-